The rows below give T cell receptor beta chains drawn from one sample of a study of regulatory T cells in long-lasting Graves disease. TCRdb re-derived calls from the multiplex PCR reads in MiXCR, one entry per CDR3 protein. The sample lists 300,000 to 450,000 distinct CDR3 sequences; around 15% were seen once. The source material was peripheral blood mononuclear cells (PBMCs), sampled at new diagnosis, from a patient treated with antithyroid drugs. These TCRs come from a female donor with Graves disease. Both conserved end residues are part of each CDR3. The order of the fields is J gene, V gene, CDR3 length, CDR3 protein.

J gene: TRBJ2-1; V gene: TRBV28; CDR3 length: 14; CDR3 protein: CASEGQGMHNEQFF
J gene: TRBJ1-4; V gene: TRBV10-3; CDR3 length: 15; CDR3 protein: CAISERGEYQEKLFF
J gene: TRBJ2-5; V gene: TRBV28; CDR3 length: 14; CDR3 protein: CASSTGGHEETQYF
J gene: TRBJ2-1; V gene: TRBV29-1; CDR3 length: 15; CDR3 protein: CSASGTAPSYNEQFF
J gene: TRBJ2-1; V gene: TRBV19; CDR3 length: 15; CDR3 protein: CASSIPTGTTDEQFF
J gene: TRBJ2-7; V gene: TRBV6-5; CDR3 length: 13; CDR3 protein: CASSFGDSYEQYF
J gene: TRBJ2-1; V gene: TRBV29-1; CDR3 length: 13; CDR3 protein: CSVAGGRFNEQFF
J gene: TRBJ2-4; V gene: TRBV6-1; CDR3 length: 19; CDR3 protein: CASSLRRVTGHLAKNIQYF
J gene: TRBJ2-5; V gene: TRBV4-1; CDR3 length: 15; CDR3 protein: CASSLWGGERETQYF
J gene: TRBJ2-7; V gene: TRBV12-3/TRBV12-4; CDR3 length: 16; CDR3 protein: CASSLAIYGNAYEQYF
J gene: TRBJ2-5; V gene: TRBV20-1; CDR3 length: 14; CDR3 protein: CSARGRRSTQTQYF
J gene: TRBJ1-2; V gene: TRBV7-2; CDR3 length: 16; CDR3 protein: CASSLASIGTDNGYTF
J gene: TRBJ2-7; V gene: TRBV5-1; CDR3 length: 15; CDR3 protein: CASSLGITEFYEQYF
J gene: TRBJ1-5; V gene: TRBV7-2; CDR3 length: 16; CDR3 protein: CASSLSGTGSNQPQHF
J gene: TRBJ1-1; V gene: TRBV6-2/TRBV6-3; CDR3 length: 13; CDR3 protein: CVSSYSTNTEAFF
J gene: TRBJ2-3; V gene: TRBV5-1; CDR3 length: 17; CDR3 protein: CASSLAYSGGGEDTQYF
J gene: TRBJ2-2; V gene: TRBV11-2; CDR3 length: 16; CDR3 protein: CASSSYRGPNTGELFF
J gene: TRBJ1-3; V gene: TRBV6-2/TRBV6-3; CDR3 length: 15; CDR3 protein: CASRAGQVLGNTIYF
J gene: TRBJ1-5; V gene: TRBV30; CDR3 length: 13; CDR3 protein: CAWSASRNQPQHF
J gene: TRBJ2-7; V gene: TRBV5-4; CDR3 length: 17; CDR3 protein: CASSLTSGRSKSYEQYF
J gene: TRBJ2-1; V gene: TRBV6-1; CDR3 length: 15; CDR3 protein: CASGRAGGAYNEQFF
J gene: TRBJ2-1; V gene: TRBV29-1; CDR3 length: 17; CDR3 protein: CSVEARTARDSYNEQFF
J gene: TRBJ2-2; V gene: TRBV7-3; CDR3 length: 16; CDR3 protein: CASSLQREAHPGELFF
J gene: TRBJ1-5; V gene: TRBV9; CDR3 length: 14; CDR3 protein: CASSVGQGYQPQHF
J gene: TRBJ1-1; V gene: TRBV28; CDR3 length: 15; CDR3 protein: CASSFLGRKNTEAFF
J gene: TRBJ1-1; V gene: TRBV4-1; CDR3 length: 15; CDR3 protein: CASSQVQGVNTEAFF
J gene: TRBJ1-6; V gene: TRBV20-1; CDR3 length: 16; CDR3 protein: CSARDLGGQGNSPLHF
J gene: TRBJ2-3; V gene: TRBV2; CDR3 length: 16; CDR3 protein: CASSTTDSPSTDTQYF
J gene: TRBJ2-7; V gene: TRBV20-1; CDR3 length: 14; CDR3 protein: CSARLRLSSYEQYF
J gene: TRBJ2-7; V gene: TRBV10-3; CDR3 length: 16; CDR3 protein: CAISESTDRGNYEQYF
J gene: TRBJ2-1; V gene: TRBV20-1; CDR3 length: 13; CDR3 protein: CSASRAGYNEQFF
J gene: TRBJ1-2; V gene: TRBV19; CDR3 length: 17; CDR3 protein: CASSTLTTLRQFYGYTF
J gene: TRBJ2-3; V gene: TRBV9; CDR3 length: 17; CDR3 protein: CASSVGRGWGGTDTQYF
J gene: TRBJ2-1; V gene: TRBV7-9; CDR3 length: 16; CDR3 protein: CASSFVEGSDYNEQFF
J gene: TRBJ2-7; V gene: TRBV10-3; CDR3 length: 13; CDR3 protein: CAIGMGLRDEQYF
J gene: TRBJ2-2; V gene: TRBV12-3/TRBV12-4; CDR3 length: 14; CDR3 protein: CASRRTDRNGELFF